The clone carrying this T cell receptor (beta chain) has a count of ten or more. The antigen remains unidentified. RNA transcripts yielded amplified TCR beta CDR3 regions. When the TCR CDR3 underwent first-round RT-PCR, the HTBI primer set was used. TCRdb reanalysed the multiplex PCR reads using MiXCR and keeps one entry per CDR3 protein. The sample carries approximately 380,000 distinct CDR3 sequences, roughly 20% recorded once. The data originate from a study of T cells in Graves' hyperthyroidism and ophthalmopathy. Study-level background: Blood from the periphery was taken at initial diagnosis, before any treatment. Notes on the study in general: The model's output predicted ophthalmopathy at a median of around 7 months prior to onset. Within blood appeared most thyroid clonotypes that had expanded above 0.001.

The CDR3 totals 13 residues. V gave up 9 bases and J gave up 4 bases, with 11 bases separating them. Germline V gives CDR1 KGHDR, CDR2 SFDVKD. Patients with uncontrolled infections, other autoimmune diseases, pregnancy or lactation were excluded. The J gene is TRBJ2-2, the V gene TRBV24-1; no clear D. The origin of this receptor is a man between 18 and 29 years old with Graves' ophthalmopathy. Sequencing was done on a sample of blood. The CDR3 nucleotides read TGTGCCACCTCGGACGAAGGCACCGGGGAGCTGTTTTTT. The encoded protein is CATSDEGTGELFF.